The table lists the clone carrying this T cell receptor beta chain with a few counts. These data originate in a study of cytomegalovirus exposure and HLA in healthy donors. The CDR3 covers 15 residues. Germline V gene data show CDR1 as LNHDA and CDR2 as SQIVND (reference sequence). V was trimmed by 3 bases and J by 4 bases, leaving 15 bases between them. Amplification used 60 Vbeta primers and 13 Jbeta primers. Data came from immunoSEQ multiplex PCR; TCRdb stores just in-frame clones and leaves some out. In the table there are roughly 120,000 clones, roughly 9.9% of which are singletons. This sequence originates from a man aged 25 to 40 in good health and CMV-seronegative. Sequencing was performed on PBMCs. V and J are TRBV19 and TRBJ1-1, with D hard to call. Here the CDR3 DNA reads TGTGCCAGTAGTATGCTCGAACGGGGTGGCACTGAAGCTTTCTTT. Its translation is CASSMLERGGTEAFF. Looking up the rest from reference TRBV19 and TRBJ1-1 gives the full variable domain: DGGITQSPKYLFRKEGQNVTLSCEQNLNHDAMYWYRQDPGQGLRLIYYSQIVNDFQKGDIAEGYSVSREKKESFPLTVTSAQKNPTAFYLCASSMLERGGTEAFFGQGTRLTVV.